The 7 T cell receptor beta chains below were found in one sample sequenced in a study of shared T cell receptors in the human thymus. The method was immunoSEQ multiplex PCR; TCRdb's version includes in-frame clones alone and lacks a portion of them. The sample yields approximately 760,000 clones, 80% to 90% seen once. The same sample was also studied in work on human thymus T cells.

The sequencing input was thymocytes. These receptors were collected from a girl in the first two years of life with a congenital heart defect.

This clone was detected only a few times. In nucleotides, the CDR3 is TGTGCAAGTCGCTCTGAACCCCCAGGGGGCGTATGGAATGAAAAACTGTTTTTT. Translation: CASRSEPPGGVWNEKLFF. The rearrangement joins TRBV12-2 to TRBJ1-4; TRBD1 is the table's D call, not checked against the DNA. TRBV12-2 is labeled a pseudogene. The CDR3 is made up of 18 amino acids.

The chain carries TRBV19 and TRBJ1-2; 9 bases agree with TRBD1. Trimming removed 10 bases from V and 3 bases from J; junction bases left unmatched: 21. This CDR3 is 18 amino acids long. Germline lookup yields CDR1 LNHDA and CDR2 SQIVND (reference sequence). CDR3 DNA sequence: TGTGCCACCCGCGATCGAACTCGGGACAGGGAGGATCACTATGGCTACACCTTC. Translating it yields CATRDRTRDREDHYGYTF.

This chain uses TRBV4-3 with TRBJ1-6; a weak D match, TRBD1 (5 bases). Germline CDR1 is LGHNA and CDR2 is YSLEER. The CDR3 runs 16 residues. Trimming took off 0 bases at V and 7 bases at J, with 13 bases between the two ends. In DNA form, the CDR3 reads TGCGCCAGCAGCCAAGATCTTAGGGGCAGCAATTCACCCCTCCACTTT. It specifies CASSQDLRGSNSPLHF.

In the case of this clone: The sample carries other DNA sequences with the same CDR3. The CDR3 protein is CASSDSGQGYTEAFF. The CDR3 DNA reads as TGTGCCAGCAGTGACTCGGGACAGGGCTACACTGAAGCTTTCTTT. This chain joins TRBV6-4 and TRBJ1-1; 9 bases line up with TRBD1. V shed 0 bases and J 3 bases; nucleotides not matched to a gene: 2. The CDR3 contains 15 residues. Germline V lookup: CDR1 MRHNA, CDR2 SNTAGT.

This chain joins TRBV25-1 and TRBJ2-5; 7 nucleotides agree with TRBD1. The trim removed 1 base at V and 5 bases at J, leaving 7 bases unmatched. This CDR3 region has 15 residues. Germline CDR1 MGHDK, CDR2 SYGVNS. This chain's CDR3 is CASSESHRGRETQYF. The CDR3 DNA is TGTGCCAGCAGTGAATCGCACAGGGGAAGGGAGACCCAGTACTTC.

The chain couples TRBV7-2 to TRBJ1-1; a weak D match, TRBD1 (5 bases). Trimming cost V 5 bases and J 0 bases, with 16 bases left between them. CDR1 is SGHTA and CDR2 is FQGNSA in the germline V gene. The CDR3 spans 16 residues. Here the CDR3 reads CASSIVNPGMNTEAFF. The CDR3 DNA is TGTGCCAGCAGCATCGTGAACCCAGGGATGAACACTGAAGCTTTCTTT.

The chain links TRBV28 to TRBJ1-1, with 7 bases that match TRBD1. The ends lost 2 bases at V and 8 bases at J; junction bases unmatched: 8. The CDR3 length is 14 residues. Germline lookup yields CDR1 MDHEN and CDR2 SYDVKM. This chain's CDR3 is CASSLETGESEAFF. The CDR3 region has the DNA TGTGCCAGCAGTTTAGAAACAGGGGAATCGGAAGCTTTCTTT. The full variable domain, its missing parts supplied by reference TRBV28 and TRBJ1-1, is DVKVTQSSRYLVKRTGEKVFLECVQDMDHENMFWYRQDPGLGLRLIYFSYDVKMKEKGDIPEGYSVSREKKERFSLILESASTNQTSMYLCASSLETGESEAFFGQGTRLTVV.